This T cell receptor beta chain was observed in a study of cytomegalovirus exposure and HLA in healthy donors. Germline loops: CDR1 LNHDA, CDR2 SQIVND (reference sequence). V lost 8 bases and J 0 bases, leaving 13 bases between the germline ends. The CDR3 sequence is 14 residues long. Remarks on this clone: Antigen unknown.

Use of 60 Vbeta and 13 Jbeta primers characterized the PCR. Data came from immunoSEQ multiplex PCR; TCRdb stores just in-frame clones and leaves some out. This table has approximately 110,000 clones, over 75% appearing once. Findings and limits, study-wide: Being productive about 87% or about 30% of the time was typical of most TCR beta V segments in an earlier analysis.

Sequenced material: PBMCs. The chain is built from TRBV19 and TRBJ1-1; tentative D call: TRBD1 (5 bases). The TCR originated in a young woman in good health and CMV-seropositive. In DNA form, the CDR3 reads TGTGCCAGTGGGCGGGACTCAATGAACACTGAAGCTTTCTTT. Protein: CASGRDSMNTEAFF.